This passage covers 2 T cell receptor beta chains from one sample sequenced in a study of post-analysis software for immune sequencing data (dated by TCRdb to the mid-2010s). What the work shows at the level of the full study, not this receptor alone: Roughly 5 TRBV segments, including TRBV5-6, TRBV5-1 and TRBV20-1, were significantly more frequent in patients than controls.

These receptors are not linked to any known antigen. Library preparation was by PCR. TCRdb shows the sequencer as Illumina HiSeq 2500. To reduce PCR and sequencing biases, unique molecular identifiers were incorporated into the TCR beta cDNA libraries. Clones were called with MiXCR by TCRdb after fastp trimmed the public reads at Q25, and only in-frame beta chains were retained. Each CDR3 protein gets just one entry, which takes the most common genes and DNA from the rows behind it. A total of roughly 600,000 distinct CDR3 sequences appear in this sample, roughly 45% of them only once. The top ten clones comprise about 1.5% of the sample. Sequencing was performed on blood. The receptors come from a girl between 10 and 17 years old with multiple sclerosis.

The chain carries TRBV29-1 and TRBJ2-7; TRBD2 agrees at 8 bases. Germline CDR1 and CDR2: SQVTM and ANQGSEA. Trimming at V came to 4 bases and at J to 2 bases, leaving 1 base not matched to a gene. The CDR3 covers 12 residues. As DNA, the CDR3 is TGCAGCGTTGGCGGGGGGACCTACGAGCAGTACTTC. Its protein product is CSVGGGTYEQYF.

This clonotype has more than one count but fewer than ten. V gene TRBV20-1 combines with J gene TRBJ1-2; D call uncertain. The V end lost 3 bases, the J end lost 2 bases, and 7 bases lay between the germline ends. Germline V CDR1 and CDR2: DFQATT, SNEGSKA (reference sequence). The CDR3 is 12 amino acids. CDR3 protein: CSASDQNYGYTF. CDR3 nucleotides: TGCAGTGCTAGCGACCAGAACTATGGCTACACCTTC.